This paragraph covers one T cell receptor (beta chain) sequence. In its sample, this clonotype was seen a few times. It lacks a known antigen. The sample holds no much larger clone one base away, and base qualities are not on file. PBMCs were isolated by Ficoll-Paque density gradient centrifugation. The run used an Illumina NovaSeq 6000. Using 5'RACE with constant-segment primers, TCRalpha and TCRbeta cDNA libraries were constructed, with sample barcodes and unique molecular identifiers added in the process. Trizol reagent was used to extract RNA from every sample. Libraries were amplified in two PCR steps, with a second sample barcode and Illumina TruSeq adapters added in the second step. Sequencing of libraries was performed on an Illumina NovaSeq with 2 x 150 bp paired-end reads. Per the authors' processing: The reads were demultiplexed and collapsed into UMI-guided consensus sequences using migec v1.2.7. Using mixcr v2.1.11, UMI consensuses were aligned to TRA and TRB V and J templates and then assembled into clonotypes. A clonotype was counted as expanded or contracted only if both edgeR and NoisET called the change significant, with noise models trained on biological replicates. edgeR calls used a false discovery rate-adjusted p below 0.01 and a log2 fold-change threshold of 1. PCA with hierarchical clustering of max-normalized trajectories of the 1000 most abundant clonotypes was used as exploratory dynamics analysis. Separately sequenced CD4+ and CD8+ repertoires were used to assign the CD4 or CD8 phenotype of responding clones. The public reads were reprocessed in TCRdb via fastp at Q25 and MiXCR, keeping in-frame beta chains. CDR3 protein sequences are deduplicated, and each keeps its most common genes and DNA. For this entry, the V and J calls and clone size follow TCRdb and not the study's own pipeline. The sample includes about 360,000 distinct CDR3 sequences, with about an eighth observed a single time. About 22% of the sample is taken by the ten largest.

This specimen belongs to a study of T-cell memory formation after mild COVID-19 (dated by TCRdb to 2020 to 2023). Concerning the study at large: TCR sequence clusters from the two donors were found to be largely donor specific. In a couple of donors, T-cell clones that expanded and contracted after mild COVID-19 were followed by sequencing TCRalpha and TCRbeta repertoires longitudinally. The cohort was made up of two young adult volunteers, one female and one male, who were previously healthy.

Results the study describes overall, beyond this receptor: Contracting CD4+ clones appeared mostly in the CM and EM memory subsets, whereas CD8+ clones were enriched in EMRA. From day 15 to 85, contracting clones showed balanced CD4/CD8 phenotypes, whereas a second wave of clones that expanded from day 15 to 37 leaned towards CD4+. SARS-CoV-2 specificity was not confirmed for the second-wave clones peaking on day 37. Some responding clones were detected in pre-infection memory, which suggested that pre-existing cross-reactive memory T cells had joined the SARS-CoV-2 response. Only a couple of mild cases were covered in the study, and larger cohorts including severe cases with pre-infection samples were considered necessary.

The source of this sequence is a man aged 18 to 29 who had mild COVID-19 (a few samples of this study predate the infection). The sample titles of this study are shuffled in the database, so cell type and time point are left out; the donor was told from shared clones. The sample taken for sequencing was PBMCs or a T cell subset sorted from them (not recorded which).

The DNA sequence is as follows: TGCGCCAGCAGCCAAGGGGCATTCAGCACAGATACGCAGTATTTT. Its translation reads: CASSQGAFSTDTQYF. Recombination joined TRBV4-3 with TRBJ2-3; the D gene is not confidently resolved. CDR1 and CDR2, looked up from the germline V gene, are LGHNA and YSLEER. The CDR3 spans 15 residues, from the cysteine through the phenylalanine. Only CDR3 DNA is held: 45 bases, read in frame from base 1. Trimming costs V 1 base and J 0 bases, and their ends lie 8 bases apart.